This T cell receptor beta chain was obtained from a study of T cells after yellow fever vaccination. Study outcomes and limitations: Abundant clonotypes (contaminants from the bulk population) could be present in FACS-sorted repertoires.

Germline lookup yields CDR1 MDHEN and CDR2 SYDVKM. CDR3 length: 18 residues. With 2 bases removed from V and 3 bases from J, the gap between germline ends came to 17 bases. One entry per CDR3 protein, called by TCRdb with MiXCR from the 5' RACE reads. This table has 450,000 to 550,000 distinct CDR3 sequences, roughly 22% appearing once. This clonotype was observed a handful of times. Antigen: not known. Source: PBMCs, taken more than 20 days after the first yellow fever vaccination. The chain has TRBV28 and TRBJ1-6; possibly TRBD1 for D (5 bases). The receptor was isolated from a man younger than 35 who received the YFV17D yellow fever vaccine. CDR3 in DNA: TGTGCCAGCAGTTTAGGGGCCCCCCGGACGAACTATAATTCACCCCTCCACTTT. Its translation is CASSLGAPRTNYNSPLHF.